Following are 15 T cell receptor beta chains from one sample sequenced in a study of T cell responses to AZD1222 COVID-19 vaccine. Method: immunoSEQ multiplex PCR; TCRdb's copy keeps in-frame clones and lacks some. The sample contains approximately 190,000 clones, approximately 91% of which appear only once. The sample consisted of peripheral blood, taken on day 0 of AZD1222 vaccination. All receptors come from an adult in good health.

The genes are TRBV4-2 and TRBJ1-1; possible D gene TRBD1, 5 bases. CDR3 size: 14 residues. Per germline, CDR1 LGHNA and CDR2 YNFKEQ. Trimming shortened V by 3 bases and J by 6 bases, and 14 bases separated the two germline ends. The CDR3 loop reads CASSQDIDSSEAFF. Here the CDR3 DNA reads TGTGCCAGCAGCCAGGACATAGACAGTTCTGAAGCTTTCTTT.

This clone appeared a single time. This rearrangement joins TRBV5-1 to TRBJ2-7; 14 bases map to TRBD2. Per the germline V gene, CDR1 is SGHRS and CDR2 is YFSETQ. The CDR3 contains 15 residues. V dropped 3 bases and J dropped 4; count of bases not matched to a gene: 3. CDR3 nucleotide sequence: TGCGCCAGCAGCTCGGGACTAGCGGGAGTTTACGAGCAGTACTTC. It encodes CASSSGLAGVYEQYF.

Here the CDR3 DNA reads TGTGCCAGCAGCTTCTCGACAGGGGGGGAAAGGATTGCTTTCTTT. This translates into CASSFSTGGERIAFF. This chain joins TRBV7-9 and TRBJ1-1; 9 nucleotides align to TRBD1. The germline V gene has CDR1 SEHNR and CDR2 FQNEAQ (reference sequence). V dropped 3 bases and J dropped 11; count of bases not matched to a gene: 13. The CDR3 consists of 15 residues.

A word on this clone: A read error may account for a junction end that differs from germline. The chain links TRBV7-7 to TRBJ1-1; tentative D call: TRBD1 (5 bases). CDR1 and CDR2 (germline): SSHAT, FNYEAQ (reference sequence). The CDR3 runs 13 residues. CDR3 loop: CASSLRTHPEAFF. CDR3 in DNA: TGTGCTAGCAGCTTGAGGACACACCCTGAAGCTTTCTTT.

In DNA form, the CDR3 reads TGTGCCAGCGCTCGGGACAGGTCTAGGGGTAACACTGAAGCTTTCTTT. Amino acid sequence: CASARDRSRGNTEAFF. This chain uses TRBV2 with TRBJ1-1; 8 nucleotides line up with TRBD1. Germline V gene sequence: CDR1 SNHLY, CDR2 FYNNEI. J was trimmed by 2 bases and V by 8 bases; bases with no gene match: 13. This CDR3 spans 16 amino acids.

In DNA, the CDR3 is TGCGCCAGCAGCTTGGAGTCCTCTGGAAACACCATATATTTT. As protein: CASSLESSGNTIYF. The rearrangement joins TRBV5-1 to TRBJ1-3; D not certain. CDR1 and CDR2 from the germline V gene are SGHRS and YFSETQ. The CDR3 sequence is 14 residues long. V was clipped by 0 bases and J by 0 bases, with 4 bases between them. Full variable domain (rest looked up from reference TRBV5-1 and TRBJ1-3): KAGVTQTPRYLIKTRGQQVTLSCSPISGHRSVSWYQQTPGQGLQFLFEYFSETQRNKGNFPGRFSGRQFSNSRSEMNVSTLELGDSALYLCASSLESSGNTIYFGEGSWLTVV.

V usage is TRBV5-1 and J usage is TRBJ2-3, with 8 bases matching TRBD2. The V gene's germline CDR1 is SGHRS and CDR2 YFSETQ. The CDR3 sequence is 16 residues long. Trimming at V came to 4 bases and at J to 3 bases, leaving 10 bases not matched to a gene. CDR3: CASSPGGLGGTDTQYF. The CDR3, as DNA: TGCGCCAGCAGCCCTGGGGGACTAGGCGGGACAGATACGCAGTATTTT. Looking up the rest from reference TRBV5-1 and TRBJ2-3 gives the full variable domain: KAGVTQTPRYLIKTRGQQVTLSCSPISGHRSVSWYQQTPGQGLQFLFEYFSETQRNKGNFPGRFSGRQFSNSRSEMNVSTLELGDSALYLCASSPGGLGGTDTQYFGPGTRLTVL.

This chain uses TRBV7-2 with TRBJ2-3; D gene ambiguous. Trimming cost V 3 bases and J 2 bases, with 9 bases left between them. The germline V gene encodes CDR1 SGHTA and CDR2 FQGNSA. The CDR3 runs to 14 residues. CDR3 region: CASSFLGPTDTQYF. The DNA of the CDR3 is TGTGCCAGCAGCTTTCTTGGCCCCACAGATACGCAGTATTTT.

The chain links TRBV2 to TRBJ2-1; 10 nucleotides match TRBD2. The J segment lost 7 bases and the V segment lost 8 bases, leaving 8 bases of the junction unmatched. The CDR3 spans 14 residues. The V gene's germline CDR1 is SNHLY and CDR2 FYNNEI. The CDR3 loop is CASVAGGNRNEQFF. The DNA for the CDR3 is TGTGCCAGCGTAGCGGGAGGAAATCGGAATGAGCAGTTCTTC.

The CDR3 DNA sequence: TGTGCCAGCAGTTTAAATTCAGCGGGGGGGCCCAATGAGCAGTTCTTC. Its translation is CASSLNSAGGPNEQFF. The V gene is TRBV27, the J gene TRBJ2-1; TRBD2 matches at 10 bases. Germline-derived CDR1 and CDR2 are MNHEY and SMNVEV (reference sequence). This CDR3 spans 16 amino acids. J lost 6 bases, V lost 2 bases, and 7 bases had no gene match.

The chain recombines TRBV5-1 with TRBJ2-5; tentative D call: TRBD1 (6 bases). Trimming stripped 4 bases from V and 4 bases from J, with 11 bases between. The CDR3 runs 13 residues. CDR1 and CDR2 (germline): SGHRS, YFSETQ. The CDR3 here is CASSRDKIETQYF. CDR3 nucleotides: TGCGCCAGCAGCCGGGACAAGATAGAGACCCAGTACTTC.

This sequence joins TRBV5-4 and TRBJ1-1; 7 bases fit TRBD1. The germline CDR1 and CDR2 sequences are SGHNT and YYREEE (reference sequence). The junction had 9 bases not matched to a gene; V was cut back by 4 bases and J by 3 bases. The CDR3 consists of 15 residues. This CDR3 is CASSQLQGMDTEAFF. CDR3 nucleotides: TGTGCCAGCAGCCAATTACAGGGGATGGACACTGAAGCTTTCTTT.

Of note for this clone: Other DNA sequences from this sample encode an identical CDR3 as well. The gene calls are TRBV9 and TRBJ2-7, with 7 bases lining up with TRBD2. The V gene end was trimmed by 0 bases and the J gene end by 3 bases; junction bases not matched to a gene: 3. The CDR3 has 14 amino acids. Germline-derived CDR1 and CDR2 are SGDLS and YYNGEE. The CDR3 is CASSVATGGYEQYF. CDR3 sequence (DNA): TGTGCCAGCAGCGTAGCTACGGGGGGCTACGAGCAGTACTTC.

The genes are TRBV3-1 (or the pseudogene TRBV3-2) and TRBJ1-6, with no clear D. CDR1 is LGHDT and CDR2 is YNNKEL in the germline V gene (reference sequence). V lost 4 bases and J lost 9, with 13 bases in between. The CDR3 totals 14 residues. As DNA, the CDR3 is TGTGCCAGCAGCCCAGCTTTGGGCGGTTCACCCCTCCACTTT. It yields the protein CASSPALGGSPLHF.

The chain couples TRBV11-2 to TRBJ2-1; perhaps TRBD1 as D (8 bases). The V gene lost 1 base and the J gene lost 7 bases, with 17 bases spanning the gap. Germline V gene sequence: CDR1 SGHAT, CDR2 FQNNGV. The CDR3 extends over 16 amino acids. This chain's CDR3 is CASSLVQGGLGNEQFF. The CDR3, as DNA: TGTGCCAGCAGCTTAGTACAGGGGGGGCTGGGTAATGAGCAGTTCTTC.